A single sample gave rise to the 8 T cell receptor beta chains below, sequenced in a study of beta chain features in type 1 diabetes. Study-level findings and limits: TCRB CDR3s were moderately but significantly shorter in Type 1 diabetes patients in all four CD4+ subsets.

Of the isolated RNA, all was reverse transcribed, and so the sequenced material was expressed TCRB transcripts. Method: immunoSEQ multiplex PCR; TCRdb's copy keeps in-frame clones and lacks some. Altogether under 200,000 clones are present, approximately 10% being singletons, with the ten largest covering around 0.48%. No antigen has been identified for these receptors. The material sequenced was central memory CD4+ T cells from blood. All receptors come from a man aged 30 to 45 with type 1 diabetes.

CDR3 DNA sequence: TGTGCCAATCGGGGAGCCGGGTCAGATACGCAGTATTTT. Amino acids: CANRGAGSDTQYF. The rearrangement joins TRBV10-3 to TRBJ2-3; D is possibly TRBD2 (5 bases). The CDR3 runs to 13 residues. CDR1 is ENHRY and CDR2 is SYGVKD in the germline V gene. V gave up 10 bases and J gave up 4 bases, with 15 bases separating them.

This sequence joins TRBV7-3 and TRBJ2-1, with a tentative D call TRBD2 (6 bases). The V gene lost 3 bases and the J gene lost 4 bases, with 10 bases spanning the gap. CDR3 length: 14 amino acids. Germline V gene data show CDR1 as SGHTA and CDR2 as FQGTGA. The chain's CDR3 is CASSLSGEYNEQFF. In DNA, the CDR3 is TGTGCCAGCAGCTTGTCGGGAGAGTACAATGAGCAGTTCTTC.

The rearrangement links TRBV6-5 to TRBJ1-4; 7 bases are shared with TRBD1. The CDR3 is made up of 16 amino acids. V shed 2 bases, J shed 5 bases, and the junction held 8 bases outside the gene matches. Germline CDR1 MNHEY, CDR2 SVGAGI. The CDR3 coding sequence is TGTGCCAGCAGTTACCTCCGGGACAGCCTAAATGAAAAACTGTTTTTT. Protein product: CASSYLRDSLNEKLFF.

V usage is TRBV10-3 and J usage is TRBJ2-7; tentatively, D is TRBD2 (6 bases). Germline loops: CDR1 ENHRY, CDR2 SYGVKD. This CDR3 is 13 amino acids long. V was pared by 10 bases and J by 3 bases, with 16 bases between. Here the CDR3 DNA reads TGTGCCAGCGGTAGCGGAATTAACTACGAGCAGTACTTC. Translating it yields CASGSGINYEQYF.

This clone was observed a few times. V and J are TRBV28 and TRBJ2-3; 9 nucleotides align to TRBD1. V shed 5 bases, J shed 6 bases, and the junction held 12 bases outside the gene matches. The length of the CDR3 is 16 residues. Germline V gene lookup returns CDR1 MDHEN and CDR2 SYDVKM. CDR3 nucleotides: TGTGCCAGCAGTCCACACACAGGGGGCGGATTGGATACGCAGTATTTT. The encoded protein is CASSPHTGGGLDTQYF.

The CDR3 loop is CASSPQARNRHGNYGYTF. CDR3 DNA: TGTGCCAGCAGCCCACAAGCGAGAAACCGACACGGGAATTATGGCTACACCTTC. The V and J genes are TRBV7-9 and TRBJ1-2; D gene unclear. The CDR3 length is 18 residues. Per the germline V gene, CDR1 is SEHNR and CDR2 is FQNEAQ (reference sequence). V was trimmed by 5 bases and J by 5 bases, leaving 27 bases between them.

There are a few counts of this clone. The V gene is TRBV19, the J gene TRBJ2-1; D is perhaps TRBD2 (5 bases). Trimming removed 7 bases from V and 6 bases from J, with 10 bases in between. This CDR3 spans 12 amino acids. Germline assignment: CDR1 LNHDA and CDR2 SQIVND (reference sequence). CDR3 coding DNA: TGTGCCAGTATGAGGGATGGCAATGAGCAGTTCTTC. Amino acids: CASMRDGNEQFF.

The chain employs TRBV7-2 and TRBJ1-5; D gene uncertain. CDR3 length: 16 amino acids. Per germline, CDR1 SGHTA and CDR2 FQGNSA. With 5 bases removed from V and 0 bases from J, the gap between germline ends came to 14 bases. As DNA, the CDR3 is TGTGCCAGCAGCCCATCGGGAGTTTATAGCAATCAGCCCCAGCATTTT. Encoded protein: CASSPSGVYSNQPQHF.